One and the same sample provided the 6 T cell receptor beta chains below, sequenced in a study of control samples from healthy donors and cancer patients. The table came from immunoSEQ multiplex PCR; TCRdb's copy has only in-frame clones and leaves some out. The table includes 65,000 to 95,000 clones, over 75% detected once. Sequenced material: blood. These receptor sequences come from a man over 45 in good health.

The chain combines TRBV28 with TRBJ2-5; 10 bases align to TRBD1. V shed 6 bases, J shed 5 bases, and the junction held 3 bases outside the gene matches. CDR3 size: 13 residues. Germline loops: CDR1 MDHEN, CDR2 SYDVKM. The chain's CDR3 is CASSGQGGETQYF. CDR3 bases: TGTGCCAGCAGCGGACAGGGGGGTGAGACCCAGTACTTC.

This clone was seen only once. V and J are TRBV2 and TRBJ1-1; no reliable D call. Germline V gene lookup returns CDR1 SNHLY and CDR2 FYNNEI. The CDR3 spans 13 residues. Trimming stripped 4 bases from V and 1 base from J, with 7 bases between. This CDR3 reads CASSVGENTEAFF. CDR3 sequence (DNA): TGTGCCAGCAGTGTTGGGGAGAACACTGAAGCTTTCTTT.

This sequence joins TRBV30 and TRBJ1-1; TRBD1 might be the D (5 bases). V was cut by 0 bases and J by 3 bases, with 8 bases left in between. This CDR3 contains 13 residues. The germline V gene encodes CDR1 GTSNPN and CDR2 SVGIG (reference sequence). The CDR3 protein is CAWSVWGYTEAFF. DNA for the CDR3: TGTGCCTGGAGTGTTTGGGGGTACACTGAAGCTTTCTTT.

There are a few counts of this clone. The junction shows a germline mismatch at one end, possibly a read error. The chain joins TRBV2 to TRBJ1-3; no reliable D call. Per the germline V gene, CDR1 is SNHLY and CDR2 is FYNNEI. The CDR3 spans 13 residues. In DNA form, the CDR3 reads TGTGCCAGCAATGAATTCTCTGGAAACACCATATATTTT. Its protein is CASNEFSGNTIYF.

CDR3 residues: CAWTGMNRDTQYF. For the CDR3, the DNA is TGTGCCTGGACAGGGATGAATCGAGATACGCAGTATTTT. The rearrangement joins TRBV30 to TRBJ2-3; a weak D match, TRBD1 (5 bases). The CDR3 is 13 amino acids. The V gene's germline CDR1 is GTSNPN and CDR2 SVGIG (reference sequence). With 4 bases removed from V and 5 bases from J, the gap between germline ends came to 13 bases.

CDR3 loop: CASIHSGRAYNEQFF. CDR3 DNA: TGTGCCAGCATCCATAGCGGGAGGGCCTACAATGAGCAGTTCTTC. The chain employs TRBV2 and TRBJ2-1; 11 nucleotides agree with TRBD2. V gave up 7 bases and J gave up 2 bases; unmatched junction bases: 4. CDR3 size: 15 residues. Looked up from germline, CDR1 is SNHLY and CDR2 is FYNNEI.